This TCR beta chain originates from a study of blood T cell repertoires in COVID-19. Study as a whole: The United States, Italy and Spain were the sources of the acute and convalescent COVID-19 samples.

This CDR3 region has 14 residues. The germline V and J ends were trimmed by 3 bases and 0 bases, with 6 bases remaining between them. CDR1 SGHVS and CDR2 FQNEAQ come from the germline V gene. This study enrolled people aged roughly 18 to 90 from about two dozen US geographic areas. Participants' own reports of clinical history determined their cohort assignment. Here immunoSEQ multiplex PCR was the method, and the copy in TCRdb shows in-frame clones only, minus some. The table includes around 340,000 clones, roughly 85% detected once. The chain joins TRBV7-8 to TRBJ1-5; no definite D call. The clonotype comes from a woman in her thirties or forties with acute COVID-19. Sequences were obtained from PBMCs or T cells enriched from blood (not recorded which). In DNA, the CDR3 is TGTGCCAGCAGCTTCCGGGATAGCAATCAGCCCCAGCATTTT. This codes for CASSFRDSNQPQHF.